One sample yielded the 8 T cell receptor beta chains listed below, sequenced in a study of OX40 agonist ivuxolimab in advanced cancers. Sequencing used immunoSEQ multiplex PCR; TCRdb keeps in-frame clones, though not all of them. Seen here are some 13,000 clones, over 60% observed once, and the top ten hold around 27%. Sequenced here: CD4+ or CD8+ T cells sorted from blood, sampled in a trial of the OX40 agonist ivuxolimab. Receptors originate from an adult with an advanced solid tumor such as melanoma, head and neck, liver or kidney cancer.

This chain's CDR3 is CAWFNYGYTF. The CDR3 region has the DNA TGTGCCTGGTTTAACTATGGCTACACCTTC. The V and J genes are TRBV30 and TRBJ1-2; no definite D call. Deletions cut 5 bases from V and 1 base from J, with 2 bases between. CDR1 GTSNPN and CDR2 SVGIG come from the germline V gene (reference sequence). This CDR3 comprises 10 residues.

This sequence joins TRBV27 and TRBJ2-2; TRBD2 matches 12 bases. Germline values: CDR1 MNHEY, CDR2 SMNVEV (reference sequence). There are 15 residues in the CDR3. The J segment lost 5 bases and the V segment lost 4 bases, leaving 2 bases of the junction unmatched. The CDR3 spells CASSSGLAGTGELFF. CDR3 coding DNA: TGTGCCAGCAGTTCTGGACTAGCGGGAACCGGGGAGCTGTTTTTT.

The CDR3 reads CASSPDRYTGELFF. CDR3 nucleotide sequence: TGCGCCAGCAGCCCGGACAGATACACCGGGGAGCTGTTTTTT. V gene TRBV4-3 combines with J gene TRBJ2-2; D possibly corresponds to TRBD1 (6 bases). The germline V and J ends were trimmed by 4 bases and 3 bases, with 9 bases remaining between them. CDR1 is LGHNA and CDR2 is YSLEER in the germline V gene. The CDR3 length is 14 residues.

The V and J genes are TRBV2 and TRBJ2-5, with 7 bases identical to TRBD1. V was clipped by 4 bases and J by 5 bases; unmatched bases: 7. The germline V gene encodes CDR1 SNHLY and CDR2 FYNNEI. This CDR3 comprises 14 residues. This CDR3 is CASSVQGSWETQYF. The DNA for the CDR3 is TGTGCCAGCAGTGTACAGGGGTCATGGGAGACCCAGTACTTC.

This CDR3 reads CAWSREGRSSGANVLTF. CDR3 sequence (DNA): TGTGCCTGGAGCAGGGAAGGGAGGAGTTCTGGGGCCAACGTCCTGACTTTC. The chain combines TRBV30 with TRBJ2-6; perhaps TRBD2 as D (6 bases). The V and J ends lost 3 bases and 1 base respectively, with 16 bases between them. The CDR3 is made up of 17 amino acids. Germline CDR1 reads GTSNPN; CDR2 reads SVGIG (reference sequence). Combining the CDR3 with reference TRBV30 and TRBJ2-6 gives the whole variable domain SQTIHQWPATLVQPVGSPLSLECTVEGTSNPNLYWYRQAAGRGLQLLFYSVGIGQISSEVPQNLSASRPQDRQFILSSKKLLLSDSGFYLCAWSREGRSSGANVLTFGAGSRLTVL.

CDR3 protein: CASSSFRGPANEQFF. DNA for the CDR3: TGTGCCAGCAGTTCCTTTAGGGGCCCTGCCAATGAGCAGTTCTTC. The chain links TRBV27 to TRBJ2-1; TRBD1 is a possible D gene (5 bases). Deletions cut 4 bases from V and 6 bases from J, with 16 bases between. CDR3 length: 15 amino acids. CDR1 MNHEY and CDR2 SMNVEV come from the germline V gene (reference sequence).

This clone is deemed large. The chain recombines TRBV30 with TRBJ2-7, with 9 nucleotides matching TRBD1. After removal of 4 bases from V and 3 bases from J, the junction contained 7 bases not matched to a gene. The CDR3 is made up of 14 amino acids. Germline V gene lookup returns CDR1 GTSNPN and CDR2 SVGIG (reference sequence). CDR3 sequence: CAWTPDRGNYEQYF. CDR3 nucleotides: TGTGCCTGGACCCCGGACAGGGGAAACTACGAGCAGTACTTC.

The chain employs TRBV9 and TRBJ2-1, with TRBD2 identical over 9 bases. The length of the CDR3 is 19 residues. V lost 4 bases to trimming and J lost 4 bases; unmatched junction nucleotides: 18. CDR1 and CDR2 (germline): SGDLS, YYNGEE. Here the CDR3 reads CASSLSSTGRREGYNEQFF. The CDR3 nucleotides read TGTGCCAGCAGCCTCTCGAGTACCGGACGGCGGGAGGGTTACAATGAGCAGTTCTTC.